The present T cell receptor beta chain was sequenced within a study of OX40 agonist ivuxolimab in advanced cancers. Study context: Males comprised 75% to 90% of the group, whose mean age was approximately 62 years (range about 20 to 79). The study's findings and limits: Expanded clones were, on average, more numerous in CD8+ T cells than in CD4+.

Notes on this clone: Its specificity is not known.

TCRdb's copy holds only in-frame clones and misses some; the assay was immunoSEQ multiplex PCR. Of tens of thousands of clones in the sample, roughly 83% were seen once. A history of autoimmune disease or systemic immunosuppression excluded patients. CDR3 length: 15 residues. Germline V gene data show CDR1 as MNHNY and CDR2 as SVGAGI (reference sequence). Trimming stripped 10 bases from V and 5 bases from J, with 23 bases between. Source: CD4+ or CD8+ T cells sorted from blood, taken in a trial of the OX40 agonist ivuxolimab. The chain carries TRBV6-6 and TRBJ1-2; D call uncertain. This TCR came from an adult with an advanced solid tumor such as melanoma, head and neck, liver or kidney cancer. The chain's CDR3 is CATLPFSAEAYGYTF. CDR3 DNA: TGTGCCACGCTACCCTTTTCGGCGGAAGCATATGGCTACACCTTC.